The 32 T cell receptor beta chains presented below share a single source sample, sequenced in a study of cytomegalovirus exposure and HLA in healthy donors. Both 60 Vbeta primers and 13 Jbeta primers went into the PCR. Profiled with immunoSEQ multiplex PCR; TCRdb holds only in-frame clones, not every one. The sample has more than 45,000 clones, approximately 70% seen once. The material sequenced was PBMCs. These receptors all stem from a woman aged 55-70 years in good health and CMV-seropositive.

The chain uses TRBV14 and TRBJ1-2; weak D call: TRBD1 (5 bases). CDR1 is SGHDN, CDR2 FVKESK, per germline. CDR3 length: 15 residues. Trimming pared 0 bases from V and 4 bases from J, leaving 12 bases between. CDR3 residues: CASSQDRATAYGYTF. CDR3 nucleotide sequence: TGTGCCAGCAGCCAAGATCGTGCGACAGCCTATGGCTACACCTTC. The whole variable domain, remainder taken from reference TRBV14 and TRBJ1-2, is EAGVTQFPSHSVIEKGQTVTLRCDPISGHDNLYWYRRVMGKEIKFLLHFVKESKQDESGMPNNRFLAERTGGTYSTLKVQPAELEDSGVYFCASSQDRATAYGYTFGSGTRLTVV.

The chain recombines TRBV28 with TRBJ1-4, with D possibly being TRBD1 (6 bases). Trimming took 5 bases from V and 4 from J, leaving 14 bases between them. Germline V gene data show CDR1 as MDHEN and CDR2 as SYDVKM. The CDR3 extends over 15 amino acids. The DNA for the CDR3 is TGTGCCAGCAGTATCCGACAGGACAGTAATGAAAAACTGTTTTTT. This translates into CASSIRQDSNEKLFF. Combining the CDR3 with reference TRBV28 and TRBJ1-4 gives the whole variable domain DVKVTQSSRYLVKRTGEKVFLECVQDMDHENMFWYRQDPGLGLRLIYFSYDVKMKEKGDIPEGYSVSREKKERFSLILESASTNQTSMYLCASSIRQDSNEKLFFGSGTQLSVL.

The J gene is TRBJ1-5, the V gene TRBV11-2, with TRBD1 matching over 8 bases. The junction had 7 bases not matched to a gene; V was cut back by 5 bases and J by 4 bases. The CDR3 loop spans 15 amino acids. Germline assignment: CDR1 SGHAT and CDR2 FQNNGV. The CDR3 DNA is TGTGCCAGCAGCCAAACAGGGGGTGGGAATCAGCCCCAGCATTTT. It specifies CASSQTGGGNQPQHF. Full variable domain (outside the CDR3, taken from reference TRBV11-2 and TRBJ1-5): EAGVAQSPRYKIIEKRQSVAFWCNPISGHATLYWYQQILGQGPKLLIQFQNNGVVDDSQLPKDRFSAERLKGVDSTLKIQPAKLEDSAVYLCASSQTGGGNQPQHFGDGTRLSIL.

This clone was seen only a few times. CDR3 sequence: CASGLRQAYEQYF. DNA for the CDR3: TGTGCTAGTGGTTTGCGGCAGGCCTACGAGCAGTACTTC. The J gene is TRBJ2-7, the V gene TRBV12-5; D not certain. The V end lost 2 bases, the J end lost 2 bases, and 7 bases lay between the germline ends. Germline V gene sequence: CDR1 LGHNT, CDR2 FRNRAP. The CDR3 consists of 13 residues.

The chain couples TRBV6-5 to TRBJ1-2; 7 bases are shared with TRBD1. Germline lookup yields CDR1 MNHEY and CDR2 SVGAGI. Trimming removed 2 bases from V and 8 bases from J; junction bases left unmatched: 8. The CDR3 has 14 amino acids. CDR3 loop: CASSYDRDLRGYTF. In DNA, the CDR3 is TGTGCCAGCAGTTACGACAGGGATCTGAGAGGCTACACCTTC.

V gene TRBV2 combines with J gene TRBJ2-1; 10 bases agree with TRBD1. The V gene end was trimmed by 5 bases and the J gene end by 7 bases; junction bases not matched to a gene: 5. Looked up from germline, CDR1 is SNHLY and CDR2 is FYNNEI. This CDR3 is 14 amino acids long. CDR3 sequence: CASSLGQGINEQFF. The CDR3, as DNA: TGTGCCAGCAGTTTGGGACAGGGGATTAATGAGCAGTTCTTC.

The chain links TRBV5-4 to TRBJ2-7; TRBD1 agrees at 11 bases. The CDR3 runs 15 residues. The J segment lost 3 bases and the V segment lost 3 bases, leaving 5 bases of the junction unmatched. Germline values: CDR1 SGHNT, CDR2 YYREEE (reference sequence). This CDR3 reads CASSSRDRGDYEQYF. In DNA, the CDR3 is TGTGCCAGCAGCTCCCGGGACAGGGGGGACTACGAGCAGTACTTC.

The chain employs TRBV4-1 and TRBJ2-7, with D possibly matching TRBD1 (6 bases). V was shortened by 1 base and J by 3 bases, with 10 bases between the two germline ends. The CDR3 extends over 14 amino acids. The germline CDR1 and CDR2 sequences are MGHRA and YSYEKL. CDR3 region: CASSQVGTNYEQYF. As DNA, the CDR3 is TGCGCCAGCAGCCAAGTCGGGACAAACTACGAGCAGTACTTC.

There are a few counts of this clone. The rearrangement uses TRBV6-1 and TRBJ2-1; 9 bases match TRBD2. V lost 7 bases to trimming and J lost 4 bases; unmatched junction nucleotides: 8. The CDR3 is 15 amino acids. Germline V lookup: CDR1 MNHNS, CDR2 SASEGT. CDR3 in amino acids: CASTISGGIYNEQFF. CDR3 in DNA: TGTGCCAGCACCATAAGCGGGGGGATATACAATGAGCAGTTCTTC.

CDR3 sequence (DNA): TGTGCCACCAGCCAAGAAGGCAGGGGGTCCGGGGAGCTGTTTTTT. It codes for CATSQEGRGSGELFF. The J gene is TRBJ2-2, the V gene TRBV15, with 7 bases fitting TRBD1. Germline V gene sequence: CDR1 LNHNV, CDR2 YYDKDF (reference sequence). The CDR3 has 15 residues. Unmatched junction bases numbered 9, after V lost 5 bases and J lost 6 bases.

The V and J genes are TRBV2 and TRBJ1-2; a weak D match, TRBD1 (6 bases). CDR1 is SNHLY, CDR2 FYNNEI, per germline. V lost 5 bases to trimming and J lost 6 bases, with 16 bases between them. This CDR3 has 14 amino acids. The CDR3 coding sequence is TGTGCCAGCAGTATAAATACAGGGTACGATGGCTACACCTTC. This sequence encodes CASSINTGYDGYTF.

This clone has just a few counts. The V and J genes are TRBV5-5 and TRBJ1-2; the D gene is possibly TRBD1 (5 bases). The CDR3 contains 13 residues. Germline lookup yields CDR1 SGHKS and CDR2 YYEKEE (reference sequence). Trimming took 0 bases from V and 9 from J, leaving 12 bases between them. CDR3 amino acids: CASSLADSQSYTF. Here the CDR3 DNA reads TGTGCCAGCAGCTTGGCCGACAGTCAGAGCTACACCTTC.

The gene calls are TRBV30 and TRBJ2-3; possibly TRBD2 for D (6 bases). CDR1 is GTSNPN and CDR2 is SVGIG in the germline V gene (reference sequence). V gave up 1 base and J gave up 4 bases, with 15 bases separating them. The CDR3 runs 15 residues. The CDR3 reads CAWSEALGEADTQYF. The CDR3 DNA is TGTGCCTGGAGTGAGGCCCTGGGGGAGGCAGATACGCAGTATTTT.

The chain links TRBV30 to TRBJ1-1; D gene unclear. Germline V CDR1 and CDR2: GTSNPN, SVGIG (reference sequence). The CDR3 spans 15 residues. V was shortened by 2 bases and J by 2 bases, with 15 bases between the two germline ends. DNA for the CDR3: TGTGCCTGGAGTACCCGGAGGGCTTCTAACACTGAAGCTTTCTTT. Protein product: CAWSTRRASNTEAFF.

CDR3 nucleotides: TGCGCCAGCAGCCCACACAGGTTCAGAGATGAGCAGTTCTTC. Translation: CASSPHRFRDEQFF. This rearrangement joins TRBV4-1 to TRBJ2-1; tentative D call: TRBD1 (5 bases). The CDR3 is 14 amino acids. Trimming removed 4 bases at V and 8 bases at J, with 15 bases between. The germline V gene encodes CDR1 MGHRA and CDR2 YSYEKL.

The genes are TRBV18 and TRBJ2-3; D is unresolved. Germline V gives CDR1 KGHSH, CDR2 LQKENI. V shed 3 bases and J shed 4 bases, with 11 bases lying between them. There are 14 residues in the CDR3. Here the CDR3 reads CASSPSSVADTQYF. In nucleotides, the CDR3 is TGTGCCAGCTCACCCTCAAGCGTCGCAGATACGCAGTATTTT.

This chain links TRBV19 with TRBJ1-2, with TRBD1 identical over 11 bases. Germline CDR1 is LNHDA and CDR2 is SQIVND (reference sequence). J lost 4 bases, V lost 5 bases, and 6 bases had no gene match. The CDR3 sequence is 15 residues long. CDR3 protein: CASSLDRGPTYGYTF. The CDR3 DNA follows: TGTGCCAGTAGTTTGGACAGGGGGCCAACCTATGGCTACACCTTC.

This clone was seen only a few times. The J gene is TRBJ1-2, the V gene TRBV5-1; no clear D gene. The ends were cut back, 2 bases at V and 8 bases at J, with 10 bases in the middle. This CDR3 is 12 amino acids long. Germline CDR1 and CDR2: SGHRS and YFSETQ. The CDR3 DNA reads as TGCGCCAGCAGCTTAACAGAAGGAGGCTACACCTTC. Its translation: CASSLTEGGYTF.

The chain combines TRBV2 with TRBJ2-3; D is uncertain. The germline CDR1 and CDR2 sequences are SNHLY and FYNNEI. The CDR3 is made up of 13 amino acids. V was trimmed by 5 bases and J by 2 bases, leaving 8 bases between them. CDR3 in amino acids: CASSPRYTDTQYF. CDR3 bases: TGTGCCAGCAGTCCCAGGTACACAGATACGCAGTATTTT.

The chain links TRBV18 to TRBJ2-1, with TRBD2 matching 7 bases. Germline lookup yields CDR1 KGHSH and CDR2 LQKENI. The CDR3 extends over 15 amino acids. Trimming at V came to 0 bases and at J to 10 bases, leaving 9 bases not matched to a gene. The DNA of the CDR3 is TGTGCCAGCTCACCACCTAGCGGGCGGATGGGGGAGCAGTTCTTC. Protein: CASSPPSGRMGEQFF.

This clone came up a few times. This sequence joins TRBV21-1 and TRBJ2-3; TRBD2 was called by the table and not checked on the DNA. TRBV21-1 is designated a pseudogene. The CDR3 covers 21 residues. CDR3: CASSEQPGLAGSRRDTDTQYF. The CDR3 DNA reads as TGTGCCAGCAGCGAACAACCGGGACTAGCGGGGAGTCGACGCGACACAGATACGCAGTATTTT.

The chain is built from TRBV7-2 and TRBJ2-1; 8 bases fit TRBD2. The CDR3 consists of 15 residues. Germline V gene data show CDR1 as SGHTA and CDR2 as FQGNSA. Losses at the gene ends were 3 bases for V and 8 bases for J; bases not matched to a gene: 9. DNA of the CDR3: TGTGCCAGCAGCTTTCTCGCGGGGGGCAGCTATGAGCAGTTCTTC. Residues: CASSFLAGGSYEQFF.

The rearrangement links TRBV4-3 to TRBJ1-6, with 8 bases fitting TRBD1. CDR1 and CDR2 from the germline V gene are LGHNA and YSLEER. The CDR3 extends over 15 amino acids. V lost 1 base, J lost 6 bases, and 2 bases stayed unmatched. CDR3 region: CASSQVTGGNSPLHF. CDR3 nucleotides: TGCGCCAGCAGCCAAGTTACAGGGGGTAATTCACCCCTCCACTTT.

The chain links TRBV4-3 to TRBJ2-7; TRBD1 agrees at 10 bases. The trim removed 1 base at V and 2 bases at J, leaving 2 bases unmatched. CDR3 length equals 15 residues. Germline V lookup: CDR1 LGHNA, CDR2 YSLEER. In DNA form, the CDR3 reads TGCGCCAGCAGCCAAGCTGGACAGGGGGCCTACGAGCAGTACTTC. It codes for CASSQAGQGAYEQYF.

About this clone: The junction differs from germline at one of its ends, possibly a read error. The rearrangement uses TRBV7-9 and TRBJ1-5; no reliable D call. Per the germline V gene, CDR1 is SEHNR and CDR2 is FQNEAQ (reference sequence). The CDR3 runs to 18 residues. CDR3 in amino acids: CSSSLYGRKGYSNQPQHF. The DNA of the CDR3 is TGTTCCAGCAGCTTGTACGGCAGGAAAGGATATAGCAATCAGCCCCAGCATTTT.

This chain joins TRBV6-5 and TRBJ2-6, with TRBD1 identical over 7 bases. The germline gives CDR1 MNHEY, CDR2 SVGAGI. The length of the CDR3 is 15 residues. Germline trimming cut 4 bases from V and 0 bases from J; bases unmatched to any gene: 0. In DNA, the CDR3 is TGTGCCAGCAGTTGGGACAGCTCTGGGGCCAACGTCCTGACTTTC. Its translation is CASSWDSSGANVLTF.

This chain joins TRBV15 and TRBJ2-3; D unresolved. CDR3 length: 16 amino acids. Germline assignment: CDR1 LNHNV and CDR2 YYDKDF (reference sequence). Trimming pared 3 bases from V and 2 bases from J, leaving 15 bases between. The CDR3 region has the DNA TGTGCCACCAGCAGTGACTCTAGTGGGTTCACAGATACGCAGTATTTT. Its translation: CATSSDSSGFTDTQYF.

In this sample, this clone turned up a few times. This chain links TRBV30 with TRBJ1-6, with a possible D match to TRBD1 (5 bases). This CDR3 is 14 amino acids long. V gave up 2 bases and J gave up 9 bases, with 14 bases separating them. CDR1 GTSNPN and CDR2 SVGIG come from the germline V gene (reference sequence). In DNA form, the CDR3 reads TGTGCCTGGAGTTCGGGGGGGGGTAGTTCACCCCTCCACTTT. Translated: CAWSSGGGSSPLHF.

This sequence joins TRBV12-5 and TRBJ1-2; TRBD1 agrees at 7 bases. CDR3 size: 17 residues. The V gene's germline CDR1 is LGHNT and CDR2 FRNRAP. V shed 5 bases, J shed 3 bases, and the junction held 15 bases outside the gene matches. CDR3 nucleotides: TGTGCTAGTGGTAAGGAAGATGGGACAGCGCTTTACTATGGCTACACCTTC. Its protein product is CASGKEDGTALYYGYTF.

This chain uses TRBV28 with TRBJ1-4; 7 bases agree with TRBD1. V lost 6 bases, J lost 2 bases, and 6 bases stayed unmatched. The CDR3 sequence is 15 residues long. Germline V lookup: CDR1 MDHEN, CDR2 SYDVKM. CDR3 region: CASSRDRVTNEKLFF. In nucleotides, the CDR3 is TGTGCCAGCAGCCGAGACAGGGTTACTAATGAAAAACTGTTTTTT.

This sequence joins TRBV5-1 and TRBJ2-5; D is ambiguous. The V gene lost 1 base and the J gene lost 2 bases, with 9 bases spanning the gap. The CDR3 contains 14 residues. Germline-derived CDR1 and CDR2 are SGHRS and YFSETQ. In DNA, the CDR3 is TGCGCCAGCAGCTTGTTGTCAGTTCAAGAGACCCAGTACTTC. This gives the protein CASSLLSVQETQYF. The full variable domain, in which reference TRBV5-1 and TRBJ2-5 provide the parts outside the CDR3, is KAGVTQTPRYLIKTRGQQVTLSCSPISGHRSVSWYQQTPGQGLQFLFEYFSETQRNKGNFPGRFSGRQFSNSRSEMNVSTLELGDSALYLCASSLLSVQETQYFGPGTRLLVL.

As regards this clone: One base away lies a much larger clone, so this may be a sequencing read error. The chain is built from TRBV7-8 and TRBJ1-5; tentative D call: TRBD1 (6 bases). Germline CDR1 is SGHVS and CDR2 is FQNEAQ. CDR3 length equals 16 residues. V lost 2 bases to trimming and J lost 7 bases, with 18 bases between them. The CDR3 loop is CASSLLGSGAGQPQHF. DNA of the CDR3: TGTGCCAGCAGCTTACTAGGTTCAGGGGCGGGCCAGCCCCAGCATTTT.